This T cell receptor beta chain was recovered during a study of blood T cells in healthy people across ages. V lost 4 bases to trimming and J lost 7 bases, with 18 bases between them. The CDR3 runs to 15 residues. Per the germline V gene, CDR1 is SGDLS and CDR2 is YYNGEE. Sample-barcoded 5' priming and a J-beta primer mix drove a second PCR of roughly 6 to 12 cycles. TCRdb re-called the 5' RACE reads through MiXCR, storing one row per CDR3 protein. The table has about 1,400,000 distinct CDR3 sequences, approximately 42% seen once. This clonotype was seen only a few times. The clonotype was recovered from a woman aged 18 to 35 in good health. The J gene is TRBJ2-1, the V gene TRBV9, with D possibly TRBD2 on 7 matching bases. Sequencing input: blood. Here the CDR3 reads CASSLRGEGGNEQFF. The CDR3 bases are TGTGCCAGCAGCCTCCGTGGGGAGGGGGGGAATGAGCAGTTCTTC.